This T cell receptor beta chain stems from a study of metastatic and nonmetastatic thyroid tumors. Overall study: Peripheral blood and tumor or nodule samples from malignant and benign thyroid patients were compared.

In the authors' workflow: Researchers built a distant-metastasis classifier for papillary thyroid cancer that drew on CDR3 differences across clinicopathological groups. TCRdb reanalyzed the PCR reads with MiXCR. TCRdb, not the authors, supplied the V and J calls. This table holds 50,000 or so clones, around 21% found once. Each patient went into thyroid surgery without having received any treatment. V lost 1 base and J 6 bases, leaving 7 bases between the germline ends. The CDR3 has 12 amino acids. Germline V gene sequence: CDR1 GTSNPN, CDR2 SVGIG (reference sequence). This clone counts as medium-sized.

V and J are TRBV30 and TRBJ1-5; D gene uncertain. The sample taken for sequencing was blood. This TCR was sampled from a male donor with papillary thyroid cancer or a benign thyroid nodule (not recorded which). Some clones in this sample may be carry-over from other donors' samples. The CDR3 nucleotides are TGTGCCTGGAGTGCCGATGGTCAGCCCCAGCATTTT. This sequence encodes CAWSADGQPQHF.